This T cell receptor (beta chain) was captured in a study of T cell responses to AZD1222 COVID-19 vaccine. Details on this clone: Its antigen remains unknown.

Study observations and caveats: In the spike-specific TCR repertoire, nearly half reportedly target unmutated variant regions.

Clones were read by immunoSEQ multiplex PCR, and TCRdb kept only the in-frame ones, dropping some. The sample shows a few hundred thousand clones, 90% to 95% of them seen only once. V shed 0 bases and J shed 5 bases, with 11 bases lying between them. CDR1 and CDR2 from the germline V gene are MDHEN and SYDVKM. CDR3 length: 14 amino acids. The chain couples TRBV28 to TRBJ2-7; D not certain. The receptor's source is an adult in good health. This specimen was peripheral blood, taken on day 0 of AZD1222 vaccination. The CDR3 DNA reads TGTGCCAGCAGTTTATGGCACCCCTCGGACGAGCAGTACTTC. It encodes CASSLWHPSDEQYF.